This T cell receptor (beta chain) was profiled in a study of blood T cell repertoires in COVID-19. The germline V gene encodes CDR1 MDHEN and CDR2 SYDVKM. The CDR3 has 13 residues. Trimming took 5 bases from V and 1 from J, leaving 8 bases between them. The assay was immunoSEQ multiplex PCR, and TCRdb's table has in-frame clones only and misses some. This sample yields more than 150,000 clones, of which almost 80% are seen a single time; around a sixth belongs to the top ten. The receptor's source is a woman aged 45 to 65 who had recovered from COVID-19. Sequencing was carried out using PBMCs or T cells enriched from blood (not recorded which). The V call is TRBV28, the J call TRBJ1-1, with unresolved D. CDR3 sequence reads: CASSPPGNTEAFF. The CDR3 DNA reads as TGTGCCAGCAGTCCCCCCGGGAACACTGAAGCTTTCTTT. The variable domain in full, with the rest retrieved from reference TRBV28 and TRBJ1-1, is DVKVTQSSRYLVKRTGEKVFLECVQDMDHENMFWYRQDPGLGLRLIYFSYDVKMKEKGDIPEGYSVSREKKERFSLILESASTNQTSMYLCASSPPGNTEAFFGQGTRLTVV.